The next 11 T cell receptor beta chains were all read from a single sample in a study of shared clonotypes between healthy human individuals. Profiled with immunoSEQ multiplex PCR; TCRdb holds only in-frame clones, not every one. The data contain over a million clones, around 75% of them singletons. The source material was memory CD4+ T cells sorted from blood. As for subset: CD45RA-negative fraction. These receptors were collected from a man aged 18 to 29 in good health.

The CDR3 DNA reads as TGTGCCAGCAGTTCGGGGGCGCTACTGTTTTTT. This gives the protein CASSSGALLFF. The J gene is TRBJ1-4, the V gene TRBV28, with TRBD1 as a possible D gene (6 bases). The CDR3 is 11 residues long. CDR1 is MDHEN, CDR2 SYDVKM, per germline. Trimming took 4 bases from V and 13 from J, leaving 10 bases between them.

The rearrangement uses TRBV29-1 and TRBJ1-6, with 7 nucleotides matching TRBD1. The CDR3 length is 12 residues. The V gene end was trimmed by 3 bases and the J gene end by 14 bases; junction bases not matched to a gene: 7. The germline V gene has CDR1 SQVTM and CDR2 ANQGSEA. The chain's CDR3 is CSVEGTDHTLHF. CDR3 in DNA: TGCAGCGTTGAGGGGACAGATCATACCCTCCACTTT.

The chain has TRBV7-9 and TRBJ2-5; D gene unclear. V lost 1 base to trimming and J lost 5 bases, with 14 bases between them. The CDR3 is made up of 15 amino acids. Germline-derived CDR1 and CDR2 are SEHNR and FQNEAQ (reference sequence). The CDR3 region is CASSLEGSGAETQYF. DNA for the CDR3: TGTGCCAGCAGCTTAGAAGGGTCGGGTGCGGAGACCCAGTACTTC.

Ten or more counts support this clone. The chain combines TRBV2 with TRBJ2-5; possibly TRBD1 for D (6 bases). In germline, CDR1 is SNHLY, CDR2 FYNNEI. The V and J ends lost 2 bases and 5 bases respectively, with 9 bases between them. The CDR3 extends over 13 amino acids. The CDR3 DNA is TGTGCCAGCAGTGAATGGGGGCGGGAGACCCAGTACTTC. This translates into CASSEWGRETQYF. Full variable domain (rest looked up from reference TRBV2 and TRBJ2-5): EPEVTQTPSHQVTQMGQEVILRCVPISNHLYFYWYRQILGQKVEFLVSFYNNEISEKSEIFDDQFSVERPDGSNFTLKIRSTKLEDSAMYFCASSEWGRETQYFGPGTRLLVL.

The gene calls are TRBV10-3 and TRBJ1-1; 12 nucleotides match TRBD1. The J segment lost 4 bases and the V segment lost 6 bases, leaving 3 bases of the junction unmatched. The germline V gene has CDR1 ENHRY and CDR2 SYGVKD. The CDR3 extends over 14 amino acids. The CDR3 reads CAIRGQGAGTEAFF. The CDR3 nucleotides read TGTGCCATCAGGGGACAGGGGGCGGGCACTGAAGCTTTCTTT.

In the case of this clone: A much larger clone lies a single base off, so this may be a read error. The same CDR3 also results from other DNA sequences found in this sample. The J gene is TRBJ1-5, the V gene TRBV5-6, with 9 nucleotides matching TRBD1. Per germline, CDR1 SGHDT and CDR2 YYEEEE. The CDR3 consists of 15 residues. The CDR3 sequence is CASSSWDRDNQPQHF. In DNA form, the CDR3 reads TGCGCCAGCAGCTCTTGGGACAGGGACAATCAGCCCCAGCATTTT.

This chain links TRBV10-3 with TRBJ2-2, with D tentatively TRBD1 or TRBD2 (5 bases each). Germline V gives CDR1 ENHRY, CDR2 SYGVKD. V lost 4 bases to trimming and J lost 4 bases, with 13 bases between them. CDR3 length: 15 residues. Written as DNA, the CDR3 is TGTGCCATCAGTGGGGACGCGCGAGGCACCGGGGAGCTGTTTTTT. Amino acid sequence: CAISGDARGTGELFF.

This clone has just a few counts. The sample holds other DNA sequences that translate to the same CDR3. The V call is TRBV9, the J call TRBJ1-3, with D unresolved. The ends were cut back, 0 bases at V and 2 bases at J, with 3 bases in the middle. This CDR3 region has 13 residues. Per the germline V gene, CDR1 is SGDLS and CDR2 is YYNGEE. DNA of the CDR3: TGTGCCAGCAGCGTAGGTACTGGAAACACCATATATTTT. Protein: CASSVGTGNTIYF.

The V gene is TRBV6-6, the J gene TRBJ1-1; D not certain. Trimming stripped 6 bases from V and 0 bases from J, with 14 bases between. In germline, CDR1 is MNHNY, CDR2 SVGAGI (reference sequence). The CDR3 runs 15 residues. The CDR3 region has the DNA TGTGCCAGCAGCCCACAGAGAGGAATGAACACTGAAGCTTTCTTT. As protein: CASSPQRGMNTEAFF.

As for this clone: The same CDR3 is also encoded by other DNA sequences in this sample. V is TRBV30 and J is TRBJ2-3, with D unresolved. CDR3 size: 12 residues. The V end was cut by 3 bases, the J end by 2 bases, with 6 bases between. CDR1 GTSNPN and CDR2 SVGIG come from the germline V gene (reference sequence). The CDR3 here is CAWSPPTDTQYF. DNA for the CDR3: TGTGCCTGGAGCCCCCCCACAGATACGCAGTATTTT.

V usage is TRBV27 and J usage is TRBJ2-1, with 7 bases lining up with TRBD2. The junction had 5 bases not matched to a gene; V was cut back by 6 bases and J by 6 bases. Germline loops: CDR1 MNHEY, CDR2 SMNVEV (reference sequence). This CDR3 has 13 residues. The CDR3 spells CASRRTSANEQFF. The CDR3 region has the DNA TGTGCCAGCAGGAGGACTAGTGCCAATGAGCAGTTCTTC.